A selection of T cell receptor beta chains follows, all from one sample in a study of blood T cell repertoires in COVID-19. TCRdb's copy holds only in-frame clones and misses some; the assay was immunoSEQ multiplex PCR. The sample has roughly 77,000 clones; roughly 80% are singletons. Sequenced input: peripheral blood. These receptor sequences come from a woman aged 70-85 years with acute or convalescent COVID-19. CDR3s include the opening cysteine and the closing phenylalanine or tryptophan. A D gene is named only where the DNA matches it firmly. Rows give clone size only sometimes, using once, few, many, or a class for an expanded clone.

CDR3nt	CDR3aa	d_gene	v_gene	j_gene	len	abundance
TGTGCCAGCAGCGTAGACAGTATTACCTACGAGCAGTACTTC	CASSVDSITYEQYF	-	TRBV9	TRBJ2-7	14	once
TGTGCCAGCAGTCTGACTAGCGTAAGCACAGATACGCAGTATTTT	CASSLTSVSTDTQYF	TRBD2	TRBV3-1/TRBV3-2	TRBJ2-3	15	-
TGCGCCAGCAGCCCCGCCCCCTTAGCGGGGGGCTACAATGAGCAGTTCTTC	CASSPAPLAGGYNEQFF	TRBD2	TRBV4-1	TRBJ2-1	17	-
TGCGCCAGCAGCCAAGTTAGAGGGGGCGACTATGGCTACACCTTC	CASSQVRGGDYGYTF	TRBD1	TRBV4-1	TRBJ1-2	15	-
TGTGCCAGCAGCCCCGGACTGGGCTTTTACAATGAGCAGTTCTTC	CASSPGLGFYNEQFF	-	TRBV7-2	TRBJ2-1	15	once
TGTGCCAGCAGTTACTTAGCTAGCGGGGGATCCTACGAGCAGTACTTC	CASSYLASGGSYEQYF	TRBD2	TRBV6-2/TRBV6-3	TRBJ2-7	16	few
TGTGCCAGCAGCTGGTGGCGGGACAGGGTAATAACAGATACGCAGTATTTT	CASSWWRDRVITDTQYF	TRBD1	TRBV11-3	TRBJ2-3	17	-
TGCGCCAGCGCAAGGACAGGGGGCGCCGAGCAGTACTTC	CASARTGGAEQYF	TRBD1	TRBV4-1	TRBJ2-7	13	-
TGTGCCAGCAGTGGTAAGGAGACAGGGTACAATGAGCAGTTCTTC	CASSGKETGYNEQFF	TRBD1	TRBV25-1	TRBJ2-1	15	-
TGTGCCAGCAGCCCCAGGACAGGGAATGGGGAAAAACTGTTTTTT	CASSPRTGNGEKLFF	TRBD1	TRBV9	TRBJ1-4	15	-
TGTGCCAGCAGCTTATATGAGGGGGTATTCACAGATACGCAGTATTTT	CASSLYEGVFTDTQYF	-	TRBV7-6	TRBJ2-3	16	-
TGTGCCAGCAGCTCCGGACACCTAGGGAGCAATCAGCCCCAGCATTTT	CASSSGHLGSNQPQHF	-	TRBV5-6	TRBJ1-5	16	-
TGTGCCAGCAGTCCCCGGGTCACCGAAGCTTTCTTT	CASSPRVTEAFF	-	TRBV6-6	TRBJ1-1	12	-
TGCGCCAGCAGCCTCCTTCCCTCGGGCGGGGGCCTTGGCCCCCACTATGGCTACACCTTC	CASSLLPSGGGLGPHYGYTF	-	TRBV4-1	TRBJ1-2	20	-
TGCGCCAGCAGGTCGATACCGGGACAGGGGCCCGGGGAGCTGTTTTTT	CASRSIPGQGPGELFF	TRBD1	TRBV4-1	TRBJ2-2	16	few
TGTGCCAGCAGTTACTCGATTGACAGACAAGAGACCCAGTACTTC	CASSYSIDRQETQYF	-	TRBV6-5	TRBJ2-5	15	-
TGTGCCAGTTCGATCAGGGGGCCGTTGGGCTACACCTTC	CASSIRGPLGYTF	TRBD1	TRBV19	TRBJ1-2	13	once
TGTGCCAGCAGTTCAGGGGGCTGGGAGACCCAGTACTTC	CASSSGGWETQYF	TRBD1	TRBV12-3/TRBV12-4	TRBJ2-5	13	once
TGCGCCAGCAGCCAAGGTCTAGCGGACACAGATACGCAGTATTTT	CASSQGLADTDTQYF	TRBD2	TRBV4-1	TRBJ2-3	15	-
TGTGCCAGCCTCCCGGGACAGGAGGGCTTGGGCTACACCTTC	CASLPGQEGLGYTF	TRBD1	TRBV7-2	TRBJ1-2	14	-
TGTGCCAGCAGCTTAGGGGCCTCCCCGGGGGACTCAGGCTACGAGCAGTACTTC	CASSLGASPGDSGYEQYF	-	TRBV7-6	TRBJ2-7	18	-
TGTGCCAGCAGTCCGGGACAGTTCTCCACTGAAGCTTTCTTT	CASSPGQFSTEAFF	TRBD1	TRBV11-2	TRBJ1-1	14	-
TGTGCCAGCAGCGCAAGACAGGGCTCCTACAATGAGCAGTTCTTC	CASSARQGSYNEQFF	TRBD1	TRBV7-8	TRBJ2-1	15	-
TGCGCCAGCAGCCTAGGGACAGGGGGCGGGAATGAGCAGTTCTTC	CASSLGTGGGNEQFF	TRBD1	TRBV5-1	TRBJ2-1	15	few
TGTGCCAGTAGTCGACAGGGAGAGGGGTCACCCCTCCACTTT	CASSRQGEGSPLHF	TRBD1	TRBV19	TRBJ1-6	14	-
TGTGCCAGCAGCTTAGGCACTAGCGGGAGTCGTGGGGGCGGGGAGCTGTTTTTT	CASSLGTSGSRGGGELFF	TRBD2	TRBV7-2	TRBJ2-2	18	once
TGTGCCAGCAGTCGAGATTTGAACACTGAAGCTTTCTTT	CASSRDLNTEAFF	-	TRBV6-2/TRBV6-3	TRBJ1-1	13	-
TGTGCCAGCAGCCTAGTGGGCTTTGAAGCTTTCTTT	CASSLVGFEAFF	-	TRBV13	TRBJ1-1	12	-
TGTGCCAGCAGCGTCACAGGATCTGGGGCCAACGTCCTGACTTTC	CASSVTGSGANVLTF	-	TRBV9	TRBJ2-6	15	-
TGTGCTACGAGGGGGGGCGGAGAGACCCAGTACTTC	CATRGGGETQYF	-	TRBV5-6	TRBJ2-5	12	-
TGTGCCAGCAGCACCAGGTCGAATCCGAACACTGAAGCTTTCTTT	CASSTRSNPNTEAFF	-	TRBV6-5	TRBJ1-1	15	-
TGTGCCAGTAGCCATGGACTAGCGGGGGGCCCGATCTACAATGAGCAGTTCTTC	CASSHGLAGGPIYNEQFF	TRBD2	TRBV19	TRBJ2-1	18	once
TGTGCCAGCAGCTTAGCATTGGACAGGGAAGGCTACACCTTC	CASSLALDREGYTF	TRBD1	TRBV7-9	TRBJ1-2	14	-
TGCGCCAGCAGCCAAGATTTACTATCTGAAGCTTTCTTT	CASSQDLLSEAFF	-	TRBV4-1	TRBJ1-1	13	-
TGTGCCAGCAGCCCGGACAGGTCCTACGAGCAGTACTTC	CASSPDRSYEQYF	TRBD1	TRBV4-2	TRBJ2-7	13	few
TGTGCCAGCAGCTTGCGACAGGGCAGCGACGAGCAGTACTTC	CASSLRQGSDEQYF	TRBD1	TRBV5-4	TRBJ2-7	14	-
TGTGCCAGCAGCTTAATGGGGACTTCAACTAATGAAAAACTGTTTTTT	CASSLMGTSTNEKLFF	-	TRBV7-9	TRBJ1-4	16	-
TGTGCCAGCAGCTTTAGCCCCTATGGCTACACCTTC	CASSFSPYGYTF	-	TRBV5-6	TRBJ1-2	12	-
TGTGCCAGCAGTTTATCGACAGGACTGAACACTGAAGCTTTCTTT	CASSLSTGLNTEAFF	-	TRBV28	TRBJ1-1	15	-
TGTGCCAGCAGCTTCCTAGCGGGGACTAGCACAGATACGCAGTATTTT	CASSFLAGTSTDTQYF	TRBD2	TRBV11-2	TRBJ2-3	16	once
TGTGCCAGCAGCTTGGGGGGCACCCCCCCCGGCTACACCTTC	CASSLGGTPPGYTF	-	TRBV5-6	TRBJ1-2	14	-
TGTGCCAGCAGTTACGGGGGGAGGACAAGCGAGCAGTACTTC	CASSYGGRTSEQYF	-	TRBV6-5	TRBJ2-7	14	-
TGTGCCAGCAGCTTAGGGTACGGGGAATTGTACAATGAGCAGTTCTTC	CASSLGYGELYNEQFF	-	TRBV7-9	TRBJ2-1	16	-
TGTGCCAGCAGCTTAGTGGACAGGGCCCCCGAGTTC	CASSLVDRAPEF	TRBD1	TRBV7-9	TRBJ2-4	12	-
TGCGCCAGCAGCTTAGGGGACTCTGGAAACACCATATATTTT	CASSLGDSGNTIYF	-	TRBV5-1	TRBJ1-3	14	-
TGTGCCAGCAACGCAGAAACTAATGAAAAACTGTTTTTT	CASNAETNEKLFF	-	TRBV12-3/TRBV12-4	TRBJ1-4	13	few
TGTGCTAGCAGCTTAGGCGAGGCCTCTGGGGCCAACGTCCTGACTTTC	CASSLGEASGANVLTF	-	TRBV7-7	TRBJ2-6	16	-
TGTGCCAGCAGTTTAGGGGGACAGGGCACAGATACGCAGTATTTT	CASSLGGQGTDTQYF	TRBD1	TRBV27	TRBJ2-3	15	-
TGCAGCGTTGAAGCTCGACAGGGAACGACCTACGAGCAGTACTTC	CSVEARQGTTYEQYF	TRBD1	TRBV29-1	TRBJ2-7	15	-
TGTGCCAGCAGTTTAATGACAGGAGAAGGCTACACCTTC	CASSLMTGEGYTF	-	TRBV27	TRBJ1-2	13	-